This entry is about one T cell receptor (beta chain). Its antigen is as yet unknown. Among all donors, each was a healthy Caucasian. This entry is derived from a study of identical twins. Findings of the study overall: Excess twin sharing in beta out-of-frame sequences was weaker.

A universal primer site was incorporated via template switching, and the cDNA contained unique molecular identifiers. TCRdb reprocessed the 5' RACE reads with MiXCR, giving one entry per CDR3 protein. This sample carries over 200,000 distinct CDR3 sequences, over 9.5% of them seen once, and the ten largest clones take 8% to 10%. The CDR3 contains 13 residues. Germline V gene lookup returns CDR1 SGHRS and CDR2 YFSETQ. V shed 0 bases and J shed 8 bases, with 9 bases lying between them. Sequencing input: memory T cells sorted from blood. The TCR sequence derives from a man aged 45-65 years in good health. The rearrangement joins TRBV5-1 to TRBJ2-1; D may be TRBD1 (6 bases). CDR3 residues: CASSLAAGDEQFF. The CDR3 nucleotides read TGCGCCAGCAGCTTGGCCGCAGGGGATGAGCAGTTCTTC.